The clone carrying this T cell receptor (beta chain) occurred many times. Antigen specificity is unknown. The template for TCR beta VDJ and CDR3 sequence profiling was genomic DNA. TCRdb processed the reads anew with MiXCR; each CDR3 protein has one entry. This sample has about 180,000 distinct CDR3 sequences, with around half found just once. The record originates from a study of CD8+CD57+ T cells in acquired aplastic anemia. Study information: Isolated CD4+ and CD8+ cells, once sorted, yielded DNA averaging roughly 3 ug. The study's findings and limits: Almost 30 shared CD8+ CDR3s appeared highly expressed within patients' immunodominant clones.

Patients included in sequencing had previously demonstrated CD8+CD57+ cell expansion by flow cytometry. The patients, all of them, had severe acquired aplastic anemia. Receipt of therapy had not occurred in any patient by the time of blood sampling. Sequenced: sorted CD4+, CD8+, or CD8+CD57+ T cells (not recorded which) from PBMCs. The receptor was isolated from a human donor with aplastic anemia.

This CDR3 is CASSYGQGITNEKLFF. CDR3 nucleotide sequence: TGTGCCAGCAGCTACGGACAGGGGATCACTAATGAAAAACTGTTTTTT. The chain carries TRBV5-4 and TRBJ1-4; 9 bases fit TRBD1. CDR3 length: 16 amino acids. With V trimmed by 3 bases and J by 2 bases, 5 bases remained unmatched. Germline CDR1 SGHNT, CDR2 YYREEE (reference sequence).